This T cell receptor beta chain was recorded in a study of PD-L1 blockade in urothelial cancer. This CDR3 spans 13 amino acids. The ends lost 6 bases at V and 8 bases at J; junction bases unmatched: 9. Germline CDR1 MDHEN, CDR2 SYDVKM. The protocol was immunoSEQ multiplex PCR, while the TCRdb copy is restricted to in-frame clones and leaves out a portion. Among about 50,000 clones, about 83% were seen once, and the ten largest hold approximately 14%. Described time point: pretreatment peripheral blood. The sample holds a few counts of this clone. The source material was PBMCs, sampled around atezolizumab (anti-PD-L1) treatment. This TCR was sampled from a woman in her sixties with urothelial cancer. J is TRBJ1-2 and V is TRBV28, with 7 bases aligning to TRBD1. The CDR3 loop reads CASRRTGPGGYTF. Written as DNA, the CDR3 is TGTGCCAGCAGGAGGACAGGCCCCGGGGGCTACACCTTC.